Listed here is a single T cell receptor (beta chain). Its antigen is unidentified. CDR1 SGDLS and CDR2 YYNGEE come from the germline V gene. The CDR3 extends over 14 amino acids. With the 5' RACE reads reprocessed, TCRdb shows one record per CDR3 protein and no DNA. Here the sample table reports around 550,000 distinct CDR3 sequences. This specimen comes from a study of T cells expressing NK-cell markers. Study-wide findings and caveats: For a few donors, these clonotypes were likewise the leading ones in the CD3+CD56-NKG2C+ fraction.

The TCR originated in a man aged 18 to 29 in good health. The specimen sequenced was blood T cells: a sorted CD56 or NKG2C T cell subset, CD4+ or CD8+ T cells, or bulk PBMC T cells (not recorded which). The rearrangement joins TRBV9 to TRBJ2-5. CDR3 protein: CASSVMAASETQYF.